This T cell receptor beta chain was recovered during a study of low-dose radiotherapy and immunotherapy resistance in tumors. The overall study: Per fraction, Cohort 2 was given 1 Gy every two weeks, accumulating a total of 13 Gy over 26 weeks.

V shed 7 bases and J 4 bases; nucleotides not matched to a gene: 11. Looked up from germline, CDR1 is MDHEN and CDR2 is SYDVKM. The CDR3 length is 15 residues. Covering alpha and beta chains, TRAV- and TRBV-specific primers were used for the first-strand cDNA. For amplifying TCRs, the PCR ran for approximately 18 cycles with Phusion, which was used together with a constant-region primer and the adapter on the V primers. TCRdb reanalysed the reads using MiXCR and keeps one entry per CDR3 protein. This sample has tens of thousands of distinct CDR3 sequences, with 9.4% found just once. There are many counts of this clonotype. This sample's time point: before trial treatment. Ipilimumab, nivolumab, aspirin, low-dose cyclophosphamide and low-dose radiotherapy were administered to donors.

Sequenced material: PBMCs, taken before treatment. This TCR derives from a male donor with prostate cancer. The rearrangement links TRBV28 to TRBJ2-3; 7 bases are a match to TRBD1. CDR3 sequence: CASKIGTVGADTQYF. As DNA, the CDR3 is TGTGCCAGCAAAATTGGGACAGTGGGGGCAGATACGCAGTATTTT.